These 5 T cell receptor beta chains share one sample of origin, sequenced in a study of T cell responses to AZD1222 COVID-19 vaccine. Data came from immunoSEQ multiplex PCR; TCRdb stores just in-frame clones and leaves some out. The sample lists fewer than 150,000 clones, about 92% occurring once. The sequences come from peripheral blood, collected 28 days after the second AZD1222 dose. The origin of the receptors is an adult who received the AZD1222 COVID-19 vaccine.

The chain joins TRBV7-2 to TRBJ2-2, with D tentatively TRBD1 (5 bases). This CDR3 contains 18 residues. Germline V CDR1 and CDR2: SGHTA, FQGNSA. Trimming took off 4 bases at V and 0 bases at J, with 18 bases between the two ends. Here the CDR3 DNA reads TGTGCCAGCAGCTCAATCATGAGACAGACCGCGAACACCGGGGAGCTGTTTTTT. Amino acids: CASSSIMRQTANTGELFF.

The chain recombines TRBV28 with TRBJ2-1; perhaps TRBD2 as D (5 bases). Germline V gene lookup returns CDR1 MDHEN and CDR2 SYDVKM. The V end was cut by 1 base, the J end by 13 bases, with 8 bases between. The CDR3 is made up of 11 amino acids. Here the CDR3 DNA reads TGTGCCAGCAGTTTATTGAGGACTCAGTTCTTC. It yields the protein CASSLLRTQFF.

The V and J genes are TRBV3-1 (or the pseudogene TRBV3-2) and TRBJ2-7; D is undetermined. Trimming pared 4 bases from V and 4 bases from J, leaving 11 bases between. This CDR3 has 13 residues. Germline assignment: CDR1 LGHDT and CDR2 YNNKEL (reference sequence). This chain's CDR3 is CASSPLNGYEQYF. CDR3 DNA sequence: TGTGCCAGCAGCCCCCTGAACGGGTACGAGCAGTACTTC.

This chain uses TRBV19 with TRBJ2-4; maybe TRBD1 (5 bases). This CDR3 comprises 13 residues. Trimming took 4 bases from V and 7 from J, leaving 11 bases between them. CDR1 is LNHDA and CDR2 is SQIVND in the germline V gene (reference sequence). CDR3 in DNA: TGTGCCAGTAGTACTCAGGGCCTCAACATTCAGTACTTC. Encoded protein: CASSTQGLNIQYF.

This clone was found once. The rearrangement joins TRBV29-1 to TRBJ1-2; D uncertain. This CDR3 comprises 13 residues. The germline CDR1 and CDR2 sequences are SQVTM and ANQGSEA. V was cut by 7 bases and J by 3 bases, with 15 bases left in between. The chain's CDR3 is CSGALGSDYGYTF. The CDR3 DNA is TGCAGCGGGGCCCTAGGGAGCGACTATGGCTACACCTTC.